A single sample gave rise to the 5 T cell receptor beta chains below, sequenced in a study of T-cell memory formation after mild COVID-19. MiXCR, applied by TCRdb to the 5' RACE reads, yields one record per CDR3 protein. The sample lists a few hundred thousand distinct CDR3 sequences, about a sixth occurring once. Sequencing was performed on PBMCs or a T cell subset sorted from them (not recorded which). Every receptor here comes from a young man who had mild COVID-19 (a few samples of this study predate the infection). Cell type and time point are not known.

This clonotype was picked up a small number of times. The V and J genes are TRBV7-2 and TRBJ2-1; D may be TRBD1 or TRBD2 (5 bases each). Germline V gives CDR1 SGHTA, CDR2 FQGNSA. The germline V and J ends were trimmed by 5 bases and 5 bases, with 13 bases remaining between them. This CDR3 spans 14 amino acids. CDR3 loop: CASSPGTVHNEQFF. The CDR3 nucleotides read TGTGCCAGCAGCCCCGGGACGGTCCACAATGAGCAGTTCTTC. The full variable domain, in which reference TRBV7-2 and TRBJ2-1 provide the parts outside the CDR3, is GAGVSQSPSNKVTEKGKDVELRCDPISGHTALYWYRQSLGQGLEFLIYFQGNSAPDKSGLPSDRFSAERTGGSVSTLTIQRTQQEDSAVYLCASSPGTVHNEQFFGPGTRLTVL.

This clonotype occurred many times. V is TRBV5-1 and J is TRBJ2-1, with a tentative D call TRBD1 (6 bases). V was pared by 0 bases and J by 13 bases, with 14 bases between. Germline CDR1 reads SGHRS; CDR2 reads YFSETQ. The CDR3 covers 13 residues. The CDR3 sequence is CASSLEGDRSQFF. CDR3 DNA: TGCGCCAGCAGCTTGGAGGGGGATAGAAGTCAGTTCTTC.

The rearrangement joins TRBV7-9 to TRBJ2-3, with 7 positions matching TRBD1. V lost 7 bases to trimming and J lost 6 bases; unmatched junction nucleotides: 16. CDR1 and CDR2 from the germline V gene are SEHNR and FQNEAQ (reference sequence). The CDR3 spans 16 residues. The CDR3 sequence is CASNLLRDSLGDTQYF. The CDR3 region has the DNA TGTGCCAGCAACCTACTAAGGGACAGCCTGGGGGATACGCAGTATTTT.

In this sample, this clonotype turned up a few times. The J gene is TRBJ2-2, the V gene TRBV4-3, with D tentatively TRBD2 (5 bases). Trimming left V 1 base short and J 1 base short, with 13 bases between. This CDR3 comprises 17 residues. Germline V lookup: CDR1 LGHNA, CDR2 YSLEER. In nucleotides, the CDR3 is TGCGCCAGCAGCCAAGGGTTATTGGGAGTGAACACCGGGGAGCTGTTTTTT. This gives the protein CASSQGLLGVNTGELFF.

This chain connects TRBV20-1 to TRBJ2-5; D possibly corresponds to TRBD1 (5 bases). V dropped 5 bases and J dropped 1 base, with 17 bases sitting between them. The CDR3 contains 15 residues. Looked up from germline, CDR1 is DFQATT and CDR2 is SNEGSKA (reference sequence). CDR3 loop: CSAGRGRTLQETQYF. The CDR3 DNA follows: TGCAGTGCTGGAAGGGGTCGAACACTCCAAGAGACCCAGTACTTC.